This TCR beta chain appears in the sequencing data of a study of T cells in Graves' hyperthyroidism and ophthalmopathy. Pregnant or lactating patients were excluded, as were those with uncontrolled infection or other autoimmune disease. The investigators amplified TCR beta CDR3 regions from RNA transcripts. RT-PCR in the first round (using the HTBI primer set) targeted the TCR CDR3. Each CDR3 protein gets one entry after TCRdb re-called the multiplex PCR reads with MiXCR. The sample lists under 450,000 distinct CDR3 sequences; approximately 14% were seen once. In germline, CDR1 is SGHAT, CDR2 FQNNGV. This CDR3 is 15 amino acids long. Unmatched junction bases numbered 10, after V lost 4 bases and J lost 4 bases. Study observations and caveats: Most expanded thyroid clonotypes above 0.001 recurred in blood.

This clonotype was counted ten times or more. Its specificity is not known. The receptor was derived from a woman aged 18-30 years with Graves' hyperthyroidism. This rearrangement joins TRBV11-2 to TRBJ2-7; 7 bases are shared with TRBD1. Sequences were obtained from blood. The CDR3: CASSSRDRAPYEQYF. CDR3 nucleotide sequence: TGTGCCAGCAGCTCGAGAGACAGGGCCCCATACGAGCAGTACTTC.